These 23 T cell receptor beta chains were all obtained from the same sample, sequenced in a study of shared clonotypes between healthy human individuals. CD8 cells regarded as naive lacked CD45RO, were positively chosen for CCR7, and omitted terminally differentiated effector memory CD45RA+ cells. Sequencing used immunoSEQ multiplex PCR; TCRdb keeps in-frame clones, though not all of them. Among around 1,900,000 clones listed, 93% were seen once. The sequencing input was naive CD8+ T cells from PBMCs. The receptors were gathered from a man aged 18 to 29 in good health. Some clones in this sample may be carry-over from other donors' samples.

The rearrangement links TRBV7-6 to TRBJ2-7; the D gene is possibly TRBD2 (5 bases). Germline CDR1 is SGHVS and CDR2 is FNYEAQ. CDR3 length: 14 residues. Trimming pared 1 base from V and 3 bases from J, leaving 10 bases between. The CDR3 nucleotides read TGTGCCAGCAGCTTAGATGAGGAGGACTACGAGCAGTACTTC. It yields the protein CASSLDEEDYEQYF.

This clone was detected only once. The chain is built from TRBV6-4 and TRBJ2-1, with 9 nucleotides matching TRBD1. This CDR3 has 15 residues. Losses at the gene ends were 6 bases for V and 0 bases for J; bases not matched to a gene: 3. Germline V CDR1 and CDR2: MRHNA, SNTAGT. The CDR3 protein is CASRGTGSSYNEQFF. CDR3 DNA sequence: TGTGCCAGCAGGGGGACAGGGAGCTCCTACAATGAGCAGTTCTTC.

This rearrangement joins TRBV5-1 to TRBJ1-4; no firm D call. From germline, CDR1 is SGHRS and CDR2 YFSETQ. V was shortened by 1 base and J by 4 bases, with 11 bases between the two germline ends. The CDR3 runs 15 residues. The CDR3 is CASSLTAGINEKLFF. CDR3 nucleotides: TGCGCCAGCAGCTTGACGGCAGGCATTAATGAAAAACTGTTTTTT.

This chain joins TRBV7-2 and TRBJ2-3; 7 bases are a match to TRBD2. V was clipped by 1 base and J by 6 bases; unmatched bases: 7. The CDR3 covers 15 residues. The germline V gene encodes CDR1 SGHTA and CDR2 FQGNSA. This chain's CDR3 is CASSLDGRLRDTQYF. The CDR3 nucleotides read TGTGCCAGCAGCTTAGACGGGAGGTTGAGGGATACGCAGTATTTT.

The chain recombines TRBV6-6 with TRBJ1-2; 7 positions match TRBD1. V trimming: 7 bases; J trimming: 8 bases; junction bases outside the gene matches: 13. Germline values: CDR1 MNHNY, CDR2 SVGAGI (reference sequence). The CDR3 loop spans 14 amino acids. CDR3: CASINGQVPSGYTF. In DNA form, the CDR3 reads TGTGCCAGCATTAACGGACAGGTTCCAAGCGGCTACACCTTC.

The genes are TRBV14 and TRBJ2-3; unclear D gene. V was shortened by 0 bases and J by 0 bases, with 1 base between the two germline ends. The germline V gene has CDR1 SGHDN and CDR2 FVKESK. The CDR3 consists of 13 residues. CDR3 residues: CASSQESTDTQYF. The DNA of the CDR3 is TGTGCCAGCAGCCAAGAAAGCACAGATACGCAGTATTTT.

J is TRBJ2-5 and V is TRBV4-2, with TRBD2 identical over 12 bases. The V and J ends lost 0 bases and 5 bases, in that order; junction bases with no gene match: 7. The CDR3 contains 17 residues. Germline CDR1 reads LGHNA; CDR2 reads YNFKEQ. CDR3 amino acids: CASSQDLGLAGTETQYF. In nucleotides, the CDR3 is TGTGCCAGCAGCCAAGATCTGGGACTAGCGGGCACCGAGACCCAGTACTTC.

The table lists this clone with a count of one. The CDR3 sequence is CASRNYSAGANVLTF. Here the CDR3 DNA reads TGTGCCAGCAGGAACTATTCGGCTGGGGCCAACGTCCTGACTTTC. This rearrangement joins TRBV6-5 to TRBJ2-6; D is undetermined. This CDR3 region has 15 residues. V gave up 6 bases and J gave up 2 bases, with 11 bases separating them. Germline V gene sequence: CDR1 MNHEY, CDR2 SVGAGI.

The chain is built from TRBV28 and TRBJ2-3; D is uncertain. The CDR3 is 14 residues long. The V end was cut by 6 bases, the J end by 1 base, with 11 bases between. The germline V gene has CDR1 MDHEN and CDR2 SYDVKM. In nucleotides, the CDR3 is TGTGCCAGCAGGTTCTGGCAGGGCACAGATACGCAGTATTTT. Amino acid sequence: CASRFWQGTDTQYF.

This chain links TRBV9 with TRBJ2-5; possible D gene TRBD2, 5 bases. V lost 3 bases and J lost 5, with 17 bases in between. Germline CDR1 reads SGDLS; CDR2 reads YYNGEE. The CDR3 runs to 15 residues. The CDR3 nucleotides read TGTGCCAGCAGCGGCCACGTAGGCGGACTTGAGACCCAGTACTTC. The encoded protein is CASSGHVGGLETQYF.

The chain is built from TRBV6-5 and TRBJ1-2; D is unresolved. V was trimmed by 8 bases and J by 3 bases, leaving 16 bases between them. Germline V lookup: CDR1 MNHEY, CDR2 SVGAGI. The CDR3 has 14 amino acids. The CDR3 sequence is CASAEQGVYYGYTF. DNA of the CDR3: TGTGCCAGCGCCGAGCAAGGAGTCTACTATGGCTACACCTTC.

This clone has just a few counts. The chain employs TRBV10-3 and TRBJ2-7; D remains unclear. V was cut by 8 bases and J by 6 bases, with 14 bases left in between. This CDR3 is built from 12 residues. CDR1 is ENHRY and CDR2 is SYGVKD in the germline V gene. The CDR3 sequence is CAISPDRLEQYF. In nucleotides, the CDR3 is TGTGCCATCTCTCCAGACCGGCTCGAGCAGTACTTC.

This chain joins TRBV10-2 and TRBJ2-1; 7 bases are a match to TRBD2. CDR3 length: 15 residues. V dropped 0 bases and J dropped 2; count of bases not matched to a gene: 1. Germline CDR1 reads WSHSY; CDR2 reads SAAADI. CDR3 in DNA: TGCGCCAGCAGTGAGTCGGGGGGGGCCTACAATGAGCAGTTCTTC. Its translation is CASSESGGAYNEQFF.

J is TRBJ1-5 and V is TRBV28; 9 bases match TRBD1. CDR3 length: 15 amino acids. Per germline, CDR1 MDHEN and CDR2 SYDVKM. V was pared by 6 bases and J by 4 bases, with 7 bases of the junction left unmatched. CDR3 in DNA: TGTGCCAGCAGCGGCCCCGACAGGGGGAATCAGCCCCAGCATTTT. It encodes CASSGPDRGNQPQHF.

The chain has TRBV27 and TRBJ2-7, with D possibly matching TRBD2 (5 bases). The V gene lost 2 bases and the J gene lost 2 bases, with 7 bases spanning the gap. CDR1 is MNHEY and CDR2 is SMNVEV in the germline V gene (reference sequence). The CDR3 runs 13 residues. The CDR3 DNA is TGTGCCAGCAGTTTAGGGGAGCCCTACGAGCAGTACTTC. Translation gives CASSLGEPYEQYF.

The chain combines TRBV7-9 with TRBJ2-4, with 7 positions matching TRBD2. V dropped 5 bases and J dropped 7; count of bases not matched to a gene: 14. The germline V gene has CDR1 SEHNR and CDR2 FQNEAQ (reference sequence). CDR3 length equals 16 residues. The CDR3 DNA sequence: TGTGCCAGCAGCCCGGTGCTAGCGGCGGTCTTCAACATTCAGTACTTC. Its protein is CASSPVLAAVFNIQYF.

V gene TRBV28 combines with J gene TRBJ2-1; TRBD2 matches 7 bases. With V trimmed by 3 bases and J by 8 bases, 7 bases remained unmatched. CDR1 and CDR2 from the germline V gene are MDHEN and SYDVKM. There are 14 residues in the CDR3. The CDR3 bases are TGTGCCAGCAGTTTTCGCGGGAGTATCGATGAGCAGTTCTTC. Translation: CASSFRGSIDEQFF.

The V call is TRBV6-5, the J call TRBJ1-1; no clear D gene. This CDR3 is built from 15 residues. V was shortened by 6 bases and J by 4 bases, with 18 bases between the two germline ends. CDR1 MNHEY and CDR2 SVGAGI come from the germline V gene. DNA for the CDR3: TGTGCCAGCAGATTGGTTCGGGGAGACGGCACTGAAGCTTTCTTT. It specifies CASRLVRGDGTEAFF.

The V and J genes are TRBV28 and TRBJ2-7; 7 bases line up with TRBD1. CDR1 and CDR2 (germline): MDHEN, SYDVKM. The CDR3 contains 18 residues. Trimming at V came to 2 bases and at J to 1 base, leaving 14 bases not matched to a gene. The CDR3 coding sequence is TGTGCCAGCAGTTTACCCCTAAGCCAGGGGGAGATGTCCTACGAGCAGTACTTC. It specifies CASSLPLSQGEMSYEQYF.

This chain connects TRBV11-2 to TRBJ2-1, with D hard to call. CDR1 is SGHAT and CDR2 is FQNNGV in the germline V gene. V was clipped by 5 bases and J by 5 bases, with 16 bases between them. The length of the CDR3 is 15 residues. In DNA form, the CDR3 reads TGTGCCAGCAGCCCCGTAGGTGGCGGCCACAATGAGCAGTTCTTC. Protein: CASSPVGGGHNEQFF.

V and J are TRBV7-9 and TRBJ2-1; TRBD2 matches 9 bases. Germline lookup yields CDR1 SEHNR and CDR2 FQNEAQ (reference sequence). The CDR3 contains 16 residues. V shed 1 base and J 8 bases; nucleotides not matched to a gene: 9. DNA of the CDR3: TGTGCCAGCAGCTTAGATGCGGGAGGGTATTTCTATGAGCAGTTCTTC. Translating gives CASSLDAGGYFYEQFF.

The CDR3 sequence is CASSLGLAQKDIQYF. In DNA, the CDR3 is TGTGCCAGCAGTCTAGGACTAGCCCAAAAGGACATTCAGTACTTC. The rearrangement joins TRBV28 to TRBJ2-4, with 8 bases aligning to TRBD2. The length of the CDR3 is 15 residues. V gave up 5 bases and J gave up 8 bases; unmatched junction bases: 11. Germline V lookup: CDR1 MDHEN, CDR2 SYDVKM.

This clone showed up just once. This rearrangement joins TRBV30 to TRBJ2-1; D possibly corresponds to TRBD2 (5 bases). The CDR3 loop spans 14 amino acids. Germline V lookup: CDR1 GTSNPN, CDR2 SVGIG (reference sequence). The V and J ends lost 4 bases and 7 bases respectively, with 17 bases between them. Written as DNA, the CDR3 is TGTGCCTGGAAAGAGGGAGCCAGCTGGAATGAGCAGTTCTTC. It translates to CAWKEGASWNEQFF.